This T cell receptor beta chain was captured in a study of blood T cell repertoires in COVID-19. TCRdb's copy holds only in-frame clones and misses some; the assay was immunoSEQ multiplex PCR. The sample consists of under 300,000 clones, approximately 83% of them appearing once. This clone was observed a few times. The clonotype originates from a woman aged 40-49 years with acute COVID-19. The sample taken for sequencing was PBMCs or T cells enriched from blood (not recorded which).

The CDR3: CASSYAGQGADGSPLHF. The CDR3 DNA follows: TGCGCCAGCAGCTATGCAGGACAGGGGGCGGATGGTTCACCCCTCCACTTT. The J gene is TRBJ1-6, the V gene TRBV5-1, with TRBD1 identical over 11 bases. The CDR3 has 17 amino acids. The junction had 11 bases not matched to a gene; V was cut back by 3 bases and J by 9 bases. Germline CDR1 SGHRS, CDR2 YFSETQ.